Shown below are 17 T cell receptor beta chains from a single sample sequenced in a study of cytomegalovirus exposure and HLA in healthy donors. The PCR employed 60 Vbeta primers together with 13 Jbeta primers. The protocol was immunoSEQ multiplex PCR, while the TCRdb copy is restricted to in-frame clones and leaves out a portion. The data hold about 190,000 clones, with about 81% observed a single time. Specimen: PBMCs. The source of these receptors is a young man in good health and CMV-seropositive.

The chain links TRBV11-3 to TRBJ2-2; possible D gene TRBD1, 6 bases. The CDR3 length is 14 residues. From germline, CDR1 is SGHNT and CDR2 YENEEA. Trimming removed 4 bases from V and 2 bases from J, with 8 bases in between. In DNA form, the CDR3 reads TGTGCCAGCAGCTCCGGGACAAACACCGGGGAGCTGTTTTTT. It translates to CASSSGTNTGELFF.

CDR3 sequence (DNA): TGTGCCAGCAGCGTAGCCCCCACTGCCGGGATCGTCTCCTACGAGCAGTACTTC. The encoded protein is CASSVAPTAGIVSYEQYF. The chain links TRBV9 to TRBJ2-7; D perhaps matches TRBD2 (5 bases). Between the trimmed V and J ends, which lost 0 bases and 0 bases, there was a span of 19 bases. There are 18 residues in the CDR3. The germline CDR1 and CDR2 sequences are SGDLS and YYNGEE.

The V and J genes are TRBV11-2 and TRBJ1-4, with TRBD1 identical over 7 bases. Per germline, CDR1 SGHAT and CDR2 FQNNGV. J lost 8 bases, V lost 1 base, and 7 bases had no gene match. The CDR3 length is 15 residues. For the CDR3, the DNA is TGTGCCAGCAGCTTAGGACAGGGACGTTCGGAAAAACTGTTTTTT. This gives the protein CASSLGQGRSEKLFF.

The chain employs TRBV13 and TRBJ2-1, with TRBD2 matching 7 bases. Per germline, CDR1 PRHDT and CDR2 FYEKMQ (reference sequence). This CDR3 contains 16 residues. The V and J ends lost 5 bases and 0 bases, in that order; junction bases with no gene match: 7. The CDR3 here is CASSGWGGSSYNEQFF. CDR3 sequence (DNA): TGTGCCAGCAGCGGATGGGGGGGTAGCTCCTACAATGAGCAGTTCTTC.

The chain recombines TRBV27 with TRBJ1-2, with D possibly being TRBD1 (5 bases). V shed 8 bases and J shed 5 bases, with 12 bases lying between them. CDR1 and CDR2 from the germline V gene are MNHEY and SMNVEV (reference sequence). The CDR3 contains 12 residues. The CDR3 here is CASSPAGYGYTF. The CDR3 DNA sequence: TGTGCCAGCTCCCCGGCAGGGTATGGCTACACCTTC.

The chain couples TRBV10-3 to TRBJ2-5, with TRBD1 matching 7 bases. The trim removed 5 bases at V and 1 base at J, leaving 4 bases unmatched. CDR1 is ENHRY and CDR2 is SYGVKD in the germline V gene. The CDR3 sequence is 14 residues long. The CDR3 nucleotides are TGTGCCATCAGTACCGGGACAGTCCAAGAGACCCAGTACTTC. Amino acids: CAISTGTVQETQYF.

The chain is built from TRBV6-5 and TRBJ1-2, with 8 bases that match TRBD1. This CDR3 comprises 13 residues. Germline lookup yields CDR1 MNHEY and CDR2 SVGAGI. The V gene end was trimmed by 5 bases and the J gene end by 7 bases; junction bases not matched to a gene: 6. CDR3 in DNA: TGTGCCAGCAGTGAGGACAGGGAATCTGGCTACACCTTC. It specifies CASSEDRESGYTF.

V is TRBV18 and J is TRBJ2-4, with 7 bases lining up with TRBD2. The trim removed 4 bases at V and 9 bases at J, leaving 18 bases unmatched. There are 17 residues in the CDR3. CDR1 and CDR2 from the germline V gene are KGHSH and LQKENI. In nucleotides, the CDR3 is TGTGCCAGCTCACTATCTTCGAGGACGGCGGGGGATTCCATTCAGTACTTC. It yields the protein CASSLSSRTAGDSIQYF.

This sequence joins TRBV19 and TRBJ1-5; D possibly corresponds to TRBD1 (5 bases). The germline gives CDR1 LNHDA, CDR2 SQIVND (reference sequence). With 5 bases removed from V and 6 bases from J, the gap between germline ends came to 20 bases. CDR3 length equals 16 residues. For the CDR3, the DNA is TGTGCCAGTAGTCCGCGGACACTCCCAGGTAGTCAGCCCCAGCATTTT. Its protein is CASSPRTLPGSQPQHF.

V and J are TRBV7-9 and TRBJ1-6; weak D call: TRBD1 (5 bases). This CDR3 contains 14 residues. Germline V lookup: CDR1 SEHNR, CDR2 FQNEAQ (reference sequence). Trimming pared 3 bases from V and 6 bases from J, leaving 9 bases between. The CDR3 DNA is TGTGCCAGCAGCTTGACAGTCACTAATTCACCCCTCCACTTT. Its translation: CASSLTVTNSPLHF.

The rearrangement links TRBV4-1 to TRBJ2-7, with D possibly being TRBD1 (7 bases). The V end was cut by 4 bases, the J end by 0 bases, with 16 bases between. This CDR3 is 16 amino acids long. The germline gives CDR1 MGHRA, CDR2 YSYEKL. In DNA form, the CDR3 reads TGCGCCAGCAGCCGCCAAGGGGGGACAGTCTCCTACGAGCAGTACTTC. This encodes CASSRQGGTVSYEQYF.

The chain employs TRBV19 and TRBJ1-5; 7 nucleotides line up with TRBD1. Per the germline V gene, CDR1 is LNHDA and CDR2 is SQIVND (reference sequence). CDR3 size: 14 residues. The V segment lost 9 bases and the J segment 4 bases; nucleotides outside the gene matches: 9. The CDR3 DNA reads TGTGCCAGCAAGGGGACAGCCCTTAATCAGCCCCAGCATTTT. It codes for CASKGTALNQPQHF.

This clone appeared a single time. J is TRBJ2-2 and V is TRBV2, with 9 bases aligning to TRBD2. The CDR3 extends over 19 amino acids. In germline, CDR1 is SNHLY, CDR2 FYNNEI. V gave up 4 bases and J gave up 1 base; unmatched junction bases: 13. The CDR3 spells CASSVTLDSLAGNTGELFF. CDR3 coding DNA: TGTGCCAGCAGTGTCACCCTCGATTCACTAGCGGGGAACACCGGGGAGCTGTTTTTT.

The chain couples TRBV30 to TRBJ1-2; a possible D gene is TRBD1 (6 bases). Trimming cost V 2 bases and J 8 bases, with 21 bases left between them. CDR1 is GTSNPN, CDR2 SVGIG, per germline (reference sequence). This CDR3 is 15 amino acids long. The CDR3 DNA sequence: TGTGCCTGGAGTAACGGGGACACGGGGCAGGGCGGCTACACCTTC. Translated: CAWSNGDTGQGGYTF.

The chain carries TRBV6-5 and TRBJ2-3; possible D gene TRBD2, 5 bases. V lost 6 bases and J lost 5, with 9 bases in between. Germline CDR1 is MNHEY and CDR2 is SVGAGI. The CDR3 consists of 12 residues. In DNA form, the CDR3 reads TGTGCCAGCAGCTCCAGCGGAGATACGCAGTATTTT. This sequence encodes CASSSSGDTQYF.

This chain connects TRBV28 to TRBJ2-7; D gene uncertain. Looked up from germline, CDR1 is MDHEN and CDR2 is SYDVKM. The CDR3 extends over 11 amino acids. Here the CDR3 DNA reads TGTGCTTGCGAAAGCTCCTACGAGCAGTACTTC. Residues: CACESSYEQYF.

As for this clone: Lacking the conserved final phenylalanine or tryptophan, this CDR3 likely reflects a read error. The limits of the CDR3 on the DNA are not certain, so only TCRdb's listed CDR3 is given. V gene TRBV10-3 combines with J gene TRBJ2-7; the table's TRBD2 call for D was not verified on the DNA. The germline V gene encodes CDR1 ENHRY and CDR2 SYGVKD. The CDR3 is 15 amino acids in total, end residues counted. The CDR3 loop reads CAISESGGLAGAVRL.